The 18 T cell receptor beta chains reported below all come from one sample, sequenced in a study of T cells after yellow fever vaccination. MiXCR, applied by TCRdb to the 5' RACE reads, yields one record per CDR3 protein. The sample contains 300,000 to 400,000 distinct CDR3 sequences, around 13% of which appear only once. The sample consisted of CD4+ T cells sorted from PBMCs, taken 15 days after the yellow fever booster vaccination. Every receptor here comes from a man between 18 and 35 years old who received the YFV17D yellow fever vaccine.

This clonotype was seen a handful of times. This chain uses TRBV6-5 with TRBJ1-5; D is undetermined. CDR1 is MNHEY, CDR2 SVGAGI, per germline. Trimming took off 3 bases at V and 5 bases at J, with 11 bases between the two ends. The CDR3 has 14 residues. DNA for the CDR3: TGTGCCAGCAGTTATGAAAGGAGTTATCAGCCCCAGCATTTT. Protein: CASSYERSYQPQHF.

This clonotype was detected ten times or more. The chain links TRBV4-2 to TRBJ1-6; D unclear. Deletions cut 6 bases from V and 0 bases from J, with 12 bases between. CDR3 size: 16 residues. Germline loops: CDR1 LGHNA, CDR2 YNFKEQ. CDR3 in DNA: TGTGCCAGCAGTGAGCGGGGTGGCTCCTATAATTCACCCCTCCACTTT. Protein sequence: CASSERGGSYNSPLHF.

The V gene is TRBV6-2 or TRBV6-3, the J gene TRBJ1-5; 10 bases map to TRBD1. The length of the CDR3 is 16 residues. Trimming took 5 bases from V and 3 from J; bases not matched to a gene: 7. Germline V gene sequence: CDR1 MNHEY, CDR2 SVGEGT. CDR3 in amino acids: CASSLKTGGFNQPQHF. Here the CDR3 DNA reads TGTGCCAGCAGTCTTAAGACAGGGGGCTTCAATCAGCCCCAGCATTTT.

This clonotype appeared a few times. CDR3 region: CASSVSRGGGDTQYF. The CDR3 region has the DNA TGTGCCAGCAGCGTAAGCCGCGGGGGCGGAGATACGCAGTATTTT. The rearrangement joins TRBV9 to TRBJ2-3; possible D gene TRBD2, 7 bases. The CDR3 runs 15 residues. Trimming shortened V by 1 base and J by 5 bases, and 14 bases separated the two germline ends. The germline gives CDR1 SGDLS, CDR2 YYNGEE.

This clonotype was seen only a few times. The chain employs TRBV10-3 and TRBJ2-7; 10 nucleotides match TRBD2. The trim removed 4 bases at V and 5 bases at J, leaving 2 bases unmatched. This CDR3 spans 13 amino acids. Per the germline V gene, CDR1 is ENHRY and CDR2 is SYGVKD. CDR3 in DNA: TGTGCCATCAGTGCAAGCGGGGGGGACGAGCAGTACGTC. This encodes CAISASGGDEQYV.

This chain connects TRBV2 to TRBJ2-1; 7 bases are a match to TRBD1. CDR3 size: 14 residues. Losses at the gene ends were 6 bases for V and 5 bases for J; bases not matched to a gene: 7. Germline values: CDR1 SNHLY, CDR2 FYNNEI. The CDR3 DNA reads TGTGCCAGCAGCGACGACAGGGCGAACAATGAGCAGTTCTTC. It yields the protein CASSDDRANNEQFF.

This clonotype appeared a few times. The rearrangement uses TRBV20-1 and TRBJ2-3, with 12 bases identical to TRBD2. V shed 2 bases, J shed 7 bases, and the junction held 4 bases outside the gene matches. The CDR3 covers 14 residues. The germline gives CDR1 DFQATT, CDR2 SNEGSKA (reference sequence). The CDR3 spells CSARLAGGLNTQYF. CDR3 nucleotide sequence: TGCAGTGCTAGACTAGCGGGGGGGCTGAATACGCAGTATTTT.

In this sample, this clonotype turned up a few times. The chain combines TRBV5-1 with TRBJ2-1; D is perhaps TRBD1 (5 bases). The CDR3 loop spans 15 amino acids. The germline V gene has CDR1 SGHRS and CDR2 YFSETQ. V lost 4 bases, J lost 1 base, and 12 bases lay in between. CDR3 bases: TGCGCCAGCAGCGTAGGACACTTTTCCTACAATGAGCAGTTCTTC. The encoded protein is CASSVGHFSYNEQFF.

This clonotype turned up a few times. CDR3 amino acids: CASSPPAGSYNEQFF. As DNA, the CDR3 is TGTGCCAGCAGCCCCCCGGCGGGGTCCTACAATGAGCAGTTCTTC. The V call is TRBV5-4, the J call TRBJ2-1; perhaps TRBD2 as D (6 bases). Germline values: CDR1 SGHNT, CDR2 YYREEE (reference sequence). Trimming stripped 4 bases from V and 1 base from J, with 12 bases between. The CDR3 is 15 amino acids. Full variable domain (remainder filled in from reference TRBV5-4 and TRBJ2-1): ETGVTQSPTHLIKTRGQQVTLRCSSQSGHNTVSWYQQALGQGPQFIFQYYREEENGRGNFPPRFSGLQFPNYSSELNVNALELDDSALYLCASSPPAGSYNEQFFGPGTRLTVL.

This clonotype came up a few times. This rearrangement joins TRBV5-1 to TRBJ1-1, with D unclear. CDR1 and CDR2 (germline): SGHRS, YFSETQ. V dropped 0 bases and J dropped 8 bases, with 11 bases sitting between them. CDR3 size: 13 residues. The CDR3 here is CASSLGDANEAFF. CDR3 bases: TGCGCCAGCAGCTTGGGTGACGCCAACGAAGCTTTCTTT. Filled out from reference TRBV5-1 and TRBJ1-1, the complete variable domain reads KAGVTQTPRYLIKTRGQQVTLSCSPISGHRSVSWYQQTPGQGLQFLFEYFSETQRNKGNFPGRFSGRQFSNSRSEMNVSTLELGDSALYLCASSLGDANEAFFGQGTRLTVV.

This clonotype was counted a few times. The chain is built from TRBV20-1 and TRBJ2-1, with D unresolved. Trimming cost V 0 bases and J 10 bases, with 4 bases left between them. The germline CDR1 and CDR2 sequences are DFQATT and SNEGSKA (reference sequence). The CDR3 extends over 10 amino acids. Here the CDR3 reads CSAREREQFF. The CDR3 coding sequence is TGCAGTGCTAGAGAGCGGGAGCAGTTCTTC.

The J gene is TRBJ2-3, the V gene TRBV20-1; TRBD1 might be the D (5 bases). The CDR3 covers 16 residues. V was pared by 5 bases and J by 0 bases, with 18 bases between. Germline V lookup: CDR1 DFQATT, CDR2 SNEGSKA (reference sequence). The CDR3 loop reads CSAPLFRQTSTDTQYF. In nucleotides, the CDR3 is TGCAGTGCTCCCCTCTTCAGACAGACCAGCACAGATACGCAGTATTTT.

A few counts support this clonotype. The chain is built from TRBV6-5 and TRBJ2-5; D assignment may be TRBD1 or TRBD2 (7 bases each). The V and J ends lost 5 bases and 6 bases respectively, with 19 bases between them. The CDR3 extends over 15 amino acids. The V gene's germline CDR1 is MNHEY and CDR2 SVGAGI. The chain's CDR3 is CASSQVSGGGKTQYF. CDR3 in DNA: TGTGCCAGCAGTCAAGTCTCAGGGGGGGGAAAGACCCAGTACTTC.

This clonotype was found many times. The chain couples TRBV6-5 to TRBJ1-2; the D is unclear. V dropped 0 bases and J dropped 5 bases, with 13 bases sitting between them. The CDR3 runs to 15 residues. CDR1 is MNHEY, CDR2 SVGAGI, per germline. In DNA, the CDR3 is TGTGCCAGCAGTTACTCGTCGGTGGCAGGTTATGGCTACACCTTC. This sequence encodes CASSYSSVAGYGYTF.

V is TRBV6-6 and J is TRBJ1-6; 8 positions match TRBD1. Germline V gene sequence: CDR1 MNHNY, CDR2 SVGAGI (reference sequence). V lost 0 bases and J lost 9; bases outside the gene matches: 4. There are 15 residues in the CDR3. In DNA, the CDR3 is TGTGCCAGCAGTTACTCACAGGGGGTGGGTTCACCCCTCCACTTT. Protein sequence: CASSYSQGVGSPLHF.

This clonotype appeared a few times. The chain uses TRBV7-8 and TRBJ2-1, with D tentatively TRBD2 (5 bases). The CDR3 contains 15 residues. Trimming shortened V by 5 bases and J by 9 bases, and 20 bases separated the two germline ends. CDR1 SGHVS and CDR2 FQNEAQ come from the germline V gene. The CDR3 region is CASSPRTLASVEQFF. The CDR3 DNA reads TGTGCCAGCAGCCCGAGGACTCTTGCGAGTGTTGAGCAGTTCTTC.

The rearrangement uses TRBV4-1 and TRBJ2-1; 7 bases agree with TRBD2. Germline V gene lookup returns CDR1 MGHRA and CDR2 YSYEKL. Losses at the gene ends were 2 bases for V and 4 bases for J; bases not matched to a gene: 5. The CDR3 loop spans 15 amino acids. The CDR3 loop reads CASSQQSAGYNEQFF. The CDR3 DNA sequence: TGCGCCAGCAGCCAACAATCAGCGGGGTACAATGAGCAGTTCTTC.

This clonotype was counted between two and nine times. This chain connects TRBV10-3 to TRBJ2-2, with TRBD1 identical over 7 bases. After removal of 6 bases from V and 7 bases from J, the junction contained 14 bases not matched to a gene. This CDR3 comprises 16 residues. CDR1 and CDR2 from the germline V gene are ENHRY and SYGVKD. CDR3 in amino acids: CAISANRDRFDGELFF. In DNA, the CDR3 is TGTGCCATCAGCGCGAACCGGGACAGATTTGACGGGGAGCTGTTTTTT.